The 3 T cell receptor beta chains listed next were all sequenced from one sample in a study of blood T cell repertoires in COVID-19. Generated by immunoSEQ multiplex PCR, the TCRdb table keeps only in-frame clones and is missing some. This sample has fewer than 250,000 clones; 75% to 90% occur once, and the top ten carry around 6%. Sequencing was done on a sample of peripheral blood. The source is a man aged 55-75 years who had recovered from COVID-19.

The V and J genes are TRBV19 and TRBJ1-2, with 10 bases fitting TRBD1. This CDR3 has 15 amino acids. Trimming removed 6 bases from V and 2 bases from J; junction bases left unmatched: 6. Looked up from germline, CDR1 is LNHDA and CDR2 is SQIVND (reference sequence). Here the CDR3 DNA reads TGTGCCAGTAGCCGACAGGGGGCGCAAAACTATGGCTACACCTTC. Its translation: CASSRQGAQNYGYTF.

The V gene is TRBV19, the J gene TRBJ2-3; D may be TRBD2 (6 bases). In germline, CDR1 is LNHDA, CDR2 SQIVND (reference sequence). This CDR3 has 14 amino acids. V was clipped by 6 bases and J by 3 bases, with 13 bases between them. Written as DNA, the CDR3 is TGTGCCAGTAGCACCGGAGGGACTACAGATACGCAGTATTTT. Amino acid sequence: CASSTGGTTDTQYF.

The chain combines TRBV24-1 with TRBJ2-5; 7 nucleotides match TRBD1. The length of the CDR3 is 14 residues. Germline CDR1 KGHDR, CDR2 SFDVKD. With 3 bases clipped from V and 5 bases from J, the junction kept 5 bases outside the gene matches. DNA of the CDR3: TGTGCCACCAGTGATCCCACCAGGGGGGAGACCCAGTACTTC. It specifies CATSDPTRGETQYF.